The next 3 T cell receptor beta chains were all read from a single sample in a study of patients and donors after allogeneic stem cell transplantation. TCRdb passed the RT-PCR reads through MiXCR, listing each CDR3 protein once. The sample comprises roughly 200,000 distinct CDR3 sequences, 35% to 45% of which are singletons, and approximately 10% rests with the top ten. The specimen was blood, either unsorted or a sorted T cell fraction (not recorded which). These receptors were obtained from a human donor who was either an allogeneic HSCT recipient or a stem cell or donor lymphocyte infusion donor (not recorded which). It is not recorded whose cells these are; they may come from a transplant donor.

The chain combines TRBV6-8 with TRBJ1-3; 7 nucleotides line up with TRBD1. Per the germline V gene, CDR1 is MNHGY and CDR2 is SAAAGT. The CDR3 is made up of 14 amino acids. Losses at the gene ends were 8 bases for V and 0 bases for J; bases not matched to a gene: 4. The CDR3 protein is CASVTGSSGNTIYF. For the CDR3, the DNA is TGTGCCAGCGTGACAGGGAGCTCTGGAAACACCATATATTTT.

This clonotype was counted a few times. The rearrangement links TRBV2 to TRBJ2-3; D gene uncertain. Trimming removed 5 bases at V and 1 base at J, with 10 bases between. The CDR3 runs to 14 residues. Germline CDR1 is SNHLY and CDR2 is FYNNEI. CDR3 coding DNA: TGTGCCAGCAGTCCCCACGGCCGCACAGATACGCAGTATTTT. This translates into CASSPHGRTDTQYF.

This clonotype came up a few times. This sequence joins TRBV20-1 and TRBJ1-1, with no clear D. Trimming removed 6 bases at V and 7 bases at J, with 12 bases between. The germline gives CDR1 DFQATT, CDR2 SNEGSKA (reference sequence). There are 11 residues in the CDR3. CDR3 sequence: CSARRAGEAFF. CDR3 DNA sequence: TGCAGTGCCCGGAGGGCCGGTGAAGCTTTCTTT.